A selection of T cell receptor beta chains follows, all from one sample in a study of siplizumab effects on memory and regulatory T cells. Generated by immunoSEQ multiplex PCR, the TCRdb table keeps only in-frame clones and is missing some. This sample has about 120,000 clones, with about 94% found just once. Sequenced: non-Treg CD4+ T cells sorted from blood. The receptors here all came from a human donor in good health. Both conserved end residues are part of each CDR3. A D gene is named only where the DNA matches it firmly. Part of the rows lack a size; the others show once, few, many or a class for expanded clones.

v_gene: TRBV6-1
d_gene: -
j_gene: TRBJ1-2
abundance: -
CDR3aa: CASRHEEDYGYTF
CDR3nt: TGTGCCAGCCGACACGAAGAAGACTATGGCTACACCTTC

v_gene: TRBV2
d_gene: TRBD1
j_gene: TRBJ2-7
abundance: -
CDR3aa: CASRLRDRGVEQYF
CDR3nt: TGTGCCAGCAGACTCCGGGACAGGGGAGTCGAGCAGTACTTC

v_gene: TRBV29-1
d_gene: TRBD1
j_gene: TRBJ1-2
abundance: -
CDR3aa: CSVGKGAGGYTF
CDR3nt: TGTAGCGTTGGGAAGGGGGCGGGTGGCTACACCTTC

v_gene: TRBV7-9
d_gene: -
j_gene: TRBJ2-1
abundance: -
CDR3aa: CASSLGTSFHNEQFF
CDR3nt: TGTGCCAGCAGCTTAGGAACTAGTTTCCACAATGAGCAGTTCTTC

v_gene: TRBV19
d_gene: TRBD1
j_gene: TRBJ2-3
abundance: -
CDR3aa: CASSIVRRGQALTDTQYF
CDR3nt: TGTGCCAGTAGTATAGTAAGGCGGGGACAGGCGCTCACAGATACGCAGTATTTT

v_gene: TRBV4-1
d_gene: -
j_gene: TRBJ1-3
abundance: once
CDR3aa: CASSQDDDLYF
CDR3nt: TGCGCCAGCAGCCAAGACGACGACTTATATTTT

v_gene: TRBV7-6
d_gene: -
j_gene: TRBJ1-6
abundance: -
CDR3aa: CASSLGQPGDSPLHF
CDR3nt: TGTGCCAGCAGCTTAGGACAACCCGGAGATTCACCCCTCCACTTT

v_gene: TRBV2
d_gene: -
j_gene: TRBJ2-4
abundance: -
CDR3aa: CASSGGARIFLAKNIQYF
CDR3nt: TGTGCCAGCAGTGGGGGGGCTAGGATTTTCCTAGCCAAAAACATTCAGTACTTC

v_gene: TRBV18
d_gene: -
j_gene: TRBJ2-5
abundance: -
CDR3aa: CASSPRVAETQYF
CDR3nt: TGTGCCAGCTCACCGCGGGTCGCGGAGACCCAGTACTTC

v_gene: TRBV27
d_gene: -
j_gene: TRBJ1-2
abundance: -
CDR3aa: CATRGGRYYGYTF
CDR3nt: TGTGCCACCAGAGGGGGGAGGTACTATGGCTACACCTTC

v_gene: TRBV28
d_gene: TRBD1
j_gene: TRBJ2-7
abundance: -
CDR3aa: CASSFQGAGIYEQYF
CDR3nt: TGTGCCAGCAGTTTTCAGGGGGCCGGGATCTACGAGCAGTACTTC

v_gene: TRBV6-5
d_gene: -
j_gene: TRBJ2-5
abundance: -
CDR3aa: CASSYPQGSQETQYF
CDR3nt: TGTGCCAGCAGTTACCCCCAGGGGTCCCAAGAGACCCAGTACTTC

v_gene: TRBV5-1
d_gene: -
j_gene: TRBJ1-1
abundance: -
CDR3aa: CASSSKGSNTEAFF
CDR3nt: TGCGCCAGCAGCTCGAAGGGGTCGAACACTGAAGCTTTCTTT

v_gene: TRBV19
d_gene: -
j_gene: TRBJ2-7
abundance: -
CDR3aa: CASRRRGASYEQYF
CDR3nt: TGTGCCAGTCGTCGAAGGGGCGCTTCCTACGAGCAGTACTTC

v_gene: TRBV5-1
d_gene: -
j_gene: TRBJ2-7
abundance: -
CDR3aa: CASSSLVGTYEQYF
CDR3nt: TGCGCCAGCAGCTCTTTGGTAGGGACCTACGAGCAGTACTTC

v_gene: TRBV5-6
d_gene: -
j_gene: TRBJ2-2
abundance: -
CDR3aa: CASSLRGQGGELFF
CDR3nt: TGTGCCAGCAGCTTACGGGGGCAAGGCGGGGAGCTGTTTTTT

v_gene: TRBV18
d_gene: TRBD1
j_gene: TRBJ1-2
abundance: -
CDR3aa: CASSRNPGQGNGYTF
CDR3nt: TGTGCCAGCTCACGGAACCCGGGACAGGGGAATGGCTACACCTTC

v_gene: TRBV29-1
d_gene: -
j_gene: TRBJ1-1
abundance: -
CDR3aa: CSAAGQMNTEAFF
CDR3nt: TGCAGCGCCGCCGGACAGATGAACACTGAAGCTTTCTTT

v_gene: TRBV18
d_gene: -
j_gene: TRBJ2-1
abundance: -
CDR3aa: CASSPPVNSGNEQFF
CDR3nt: TGTGCCAGCTCACCACCGGTTAACAGCGGCAATGAGCAGTTCTTC

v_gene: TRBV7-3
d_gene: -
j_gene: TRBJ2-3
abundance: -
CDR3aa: CASKLRGVSTDTQYF
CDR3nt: TGTGCCAGCAAACTCCGTGGAGTCAGCACAGATACGCAGTATTTT

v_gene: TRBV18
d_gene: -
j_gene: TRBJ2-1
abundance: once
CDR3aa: CASSPPERSSYNEQFF
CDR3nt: TGTGCCAGCTCACCACCTGAGCGTAGCTCCTACAATGAGCAGTTCTTC

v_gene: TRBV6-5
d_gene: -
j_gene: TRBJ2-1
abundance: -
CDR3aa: CASSLGNEQFF
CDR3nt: TGTGCCAGCAGTTTAGGCAATGAGCAGTTCTTC

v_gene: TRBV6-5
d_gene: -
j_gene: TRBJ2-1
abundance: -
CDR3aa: CASRRTGVRANEQFF
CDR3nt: TGTGCCAGCAGGCGGACGGGCGTTAGGGCAAATGAGCAGTTCTTC

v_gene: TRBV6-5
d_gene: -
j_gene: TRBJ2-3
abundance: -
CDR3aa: CASSYSGLKEDTQYF
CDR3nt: TGTGCCAGCAGTTACTCGGGACTTAAAGAAGATACGCAGTATTTT

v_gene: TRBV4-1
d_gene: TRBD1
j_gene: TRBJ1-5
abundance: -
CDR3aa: CASSHSQGTGFNQPQHF
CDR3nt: TGCGCCAGCAGCCACAGTCAGGGGACAGGGTTTAATCAGCCCCAGCATTTT

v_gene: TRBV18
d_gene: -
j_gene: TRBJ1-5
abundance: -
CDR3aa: CASSPQRAYSNQPQHF
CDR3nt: TGTGCCAGCTCACCTCAGAGGGCCTATAGCAATCAGCCCCAGCATTTT

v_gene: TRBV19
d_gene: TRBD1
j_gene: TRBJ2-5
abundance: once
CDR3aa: CASKGGQGNQETQYF
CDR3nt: TGTGCCTCCAAGGGGGGACAGGGTAACCAAGAGACCCAGTACTTC

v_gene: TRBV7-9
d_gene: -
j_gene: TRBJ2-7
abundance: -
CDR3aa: CASTPRPGTDSYEQYF
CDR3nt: TGTGCCAGCACCCCCCGCCCAGGGACCGACTCCTACGAGCAGTACTTC

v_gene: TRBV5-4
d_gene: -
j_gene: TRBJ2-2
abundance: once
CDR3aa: CASSLDYTGELFF
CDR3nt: TGTGCCAGCAGCTTGGACTACACCGGGGAGCTGTTTTTT